This T cell receptor beta chain was documented in a study of graft-versus-host responses after intestinal transplantation. Overall study: Every transplant recipient was induced with anti-thymocyte globulin, then maintained on tacrolimus and steroids for about 3 years. The study's findings and limits: Marrow from the recipient contained GvH clones, some of which had appeared first in ileum or blood. Declining HvG levels early post-transplant were linked to peak circulating GvH clone levels.

Notes on this clone: Its specificity is unknown.

V was clipped by 5 bases and J by 8 bases, with 16 bases between them. The CDR3 has 14 amino acids. CDR1 is MNHEY and CDR2 is SVGAGI in the germline V gene. Assay: immunoSEQ multiplex PCR; the TCRdb copy retains only in-frame clones and omits some. Of some 44,000 clones detected, around 96% appear once; the ten largest clones hold 1.6%. This sequence joins TRBV6-5 and TRBJ2-1; D is unclear. The sample in question was PBMCs, obtained around 330 days after intestinal transplant. This TCR derives from a human patient who received an intestinal transplant, so some T cells may come from the graft donor. The CDR3 region is CASSPAAAVHEQFF. CDR3 DNA sequence: TGTGCCAGCAGTCCGGCCGCGGCGGTCCATGAGCAGTTCTTC.